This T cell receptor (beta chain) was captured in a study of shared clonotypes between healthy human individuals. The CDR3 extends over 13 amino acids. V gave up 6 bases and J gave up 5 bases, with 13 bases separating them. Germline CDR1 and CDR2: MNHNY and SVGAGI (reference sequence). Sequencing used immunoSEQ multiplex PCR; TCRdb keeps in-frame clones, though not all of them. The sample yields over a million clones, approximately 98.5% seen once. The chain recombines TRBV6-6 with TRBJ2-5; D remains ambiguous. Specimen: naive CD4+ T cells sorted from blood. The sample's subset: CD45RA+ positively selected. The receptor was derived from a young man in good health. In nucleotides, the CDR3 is TGTGCCAGCAGCCTGTTCGGGCGGGAGACCCAGTACTTC. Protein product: CASSLFGRETQYF.